Described below is a single TCR beta chain sequence and its context. This specimen belongs to a study of OX40 agonist ivuxolimab in advanced cancers. Across the whole study: Patients were roughly 83% male with ages roughly 23 to 90, mean about 65.

Autoimmune disease history or systemic immunosuppression excluded patients. Peripheral blood came from all dose cohorts at three timepoints. Assay used: immunoSEQ multiplex PCR; TCRdb lists only in-frame clones, some missing. The table shows tens of thousands of clones, with roughly 77% occurring only once. CDR3 length equals 13 residues. With 2 bases removed from V and 5 bases from J, the gap between germline ends came to 6 bases. Germline V gene lookup returns CDR1 MRHNA and CDR2 SNTAGT. The chain recombines TRBV6-4 with TRBJ2-2; D is uncertain. The source of this sequence is an adult with an advanced solid tumor such as melanoma, head and neck, liver or kidney cancer. The source was CD4+ or CD8+ T cells sorted from blood, collected in a trial of the OX40 agonist ivuxolimab. The CDR3 protein is CASSDRATGELFF. In nucleotides, the CDR3 is TGTGCCAGCAGTGACCGAGCAACCGGGGAGCTGTTTTTT.